Below, 2 T cell receptor beta chains from the same sample are listed, as sequenced in a study of blood T cells in healthy people across ages. A second PCR, run for roughly 7 to 12 cycles, used a sample-barcoded 5' primer plus a J-beta primer mix. TCRdb re-derived calls from the 5' RACE reads in MiXCR, one entry per CDR3 protein. Of some 1.5 million distinct CDR3 sequences listed, under 55% are singletons. The material sequenced was blood. The source is a woman between 18 and 30 years old in good health.

Details on this clonotype: At one end the junction does not follow the germline gene, possibly because of a read error. V is TRBV29-1 and J is TRBJ1-1; no clear D gene. Germline V gives CDR1 SQVTM, CDR2 ANQGSEA. The CDR3 covers 12 residues. Here the CDR3 reads CSVEGGNTGAFF. DNA of the CDR3: TGCAGCGTTGAAGGTGGGAACACTGGAGCTTTCTTT. Full variable domain (missing parts from reference TRBV29-1 and TRBJ1-1): SAVISQKPSRDICQRGTSLTIQCQVDSQVTMMFWYRQQPGQSLTLIATANQGSEATYESGFVIDKFPISRPNLTFSTLTVSNMSPEDSSIYLCSVEGGNTGAFFGQGTRLTVV.

Only a few counts were recorded for this clonotype. The genes are TRBV28 and TRBJ2-3; TRBD2 agrees at 10 bases. Losses at the gene ends were 6 bases for V and 4 bases for J; bases not matched to a gene: 4. The CDR3 runs to 14 residues. CDR1 and CDR2 (germline): MDHEN, SYDVKM. The CDR3 DNA follows: TGTGCCAGCAGCCTAGCGGGAGACTCAGATACGCAGTATTTT. It encodes CASSLAGDSDTQYF.